The entry below describes one T cell receptor beta chain. Data came from immunoSEQ multiplex PCR; TCRdb stores just in-frame clones and leaves some out. This sample has about 2 million clones; roughly 94% occur once, and the top ten carry under 0.15%. These data are taken from a study of shared clonotypes between healthy human individuals. V lost 2 bases, J lost 8 bases, and 10 bases lay in between. Looked up from germline, CDR1 is SGHNT and CDR2 is YYREEE (reference sequence). CDR3 length equals 12 residues. The sequenced material came from naive CD4+ T cells sorted from blood. As for subset: CD45RA+ positively selected. This clonotype originated in a man aged 18-30 years in good health. The rearrangement links TRBV5-4 to TRBJ1-1, with D possibly TRBD1 on 6 matching bases. CDR3 DNA sequence: TGTGCCAGCAGCTTCCGTGACAGGGAAGCTTTCTTT. This encodes CASSFRDREAFF.